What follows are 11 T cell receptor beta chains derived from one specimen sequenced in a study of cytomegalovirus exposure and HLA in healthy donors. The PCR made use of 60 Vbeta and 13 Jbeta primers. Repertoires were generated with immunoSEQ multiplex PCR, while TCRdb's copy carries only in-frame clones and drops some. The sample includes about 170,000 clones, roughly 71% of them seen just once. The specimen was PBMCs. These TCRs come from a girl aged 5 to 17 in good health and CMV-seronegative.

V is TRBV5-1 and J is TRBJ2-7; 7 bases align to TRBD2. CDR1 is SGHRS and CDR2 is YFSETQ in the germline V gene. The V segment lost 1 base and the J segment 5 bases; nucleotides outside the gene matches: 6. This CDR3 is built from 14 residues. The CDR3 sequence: CASSLNAGVDEQYF. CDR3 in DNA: TGCGCCAGCAGCTTGAATGCGGGGGTGGACGAGCAGTACTTC.

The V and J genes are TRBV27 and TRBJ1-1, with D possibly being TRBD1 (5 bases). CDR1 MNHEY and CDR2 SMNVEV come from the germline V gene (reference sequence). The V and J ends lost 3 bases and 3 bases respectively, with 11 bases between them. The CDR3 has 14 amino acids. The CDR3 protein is CASSFLFRDTEAFF. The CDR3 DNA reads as TGTGCCAGCAGTTTCCTATTCAGGGACACTGAAGCTTTCTTT.

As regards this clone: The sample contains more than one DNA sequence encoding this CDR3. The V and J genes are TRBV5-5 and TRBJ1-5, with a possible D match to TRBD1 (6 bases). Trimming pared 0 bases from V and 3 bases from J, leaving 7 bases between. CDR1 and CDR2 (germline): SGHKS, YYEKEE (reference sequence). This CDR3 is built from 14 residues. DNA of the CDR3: TGTGCCAGCAGCTTGGCAGGGGTCAATCAGCCCCAGCATTTT. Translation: CASSLAGVNQPQHF.

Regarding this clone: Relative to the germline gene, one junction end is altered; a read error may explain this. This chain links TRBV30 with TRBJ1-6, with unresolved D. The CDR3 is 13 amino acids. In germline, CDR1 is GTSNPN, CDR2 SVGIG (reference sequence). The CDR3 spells CAWSPGGSSPLPF. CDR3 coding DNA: TGTGCCTGGAGCCCGGGAGGTAGTTCACCCCTCCCCTTT.

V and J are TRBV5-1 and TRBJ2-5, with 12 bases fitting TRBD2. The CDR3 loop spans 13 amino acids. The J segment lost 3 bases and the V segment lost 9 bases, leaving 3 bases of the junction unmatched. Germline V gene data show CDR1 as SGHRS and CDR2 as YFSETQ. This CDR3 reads CAISSGGEETQYF. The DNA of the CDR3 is TGCGCCATATCTAGCGGGGGGGAAGAGACCCAGTACTTC.

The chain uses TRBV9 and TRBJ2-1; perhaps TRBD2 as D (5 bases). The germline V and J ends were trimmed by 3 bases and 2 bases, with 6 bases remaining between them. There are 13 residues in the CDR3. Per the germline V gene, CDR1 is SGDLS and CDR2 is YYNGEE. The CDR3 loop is CASSGGAYNEQFF. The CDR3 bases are TGTGCCAGCAGCGGGGGAGCCTACAATGAGCAGTTCTTC.

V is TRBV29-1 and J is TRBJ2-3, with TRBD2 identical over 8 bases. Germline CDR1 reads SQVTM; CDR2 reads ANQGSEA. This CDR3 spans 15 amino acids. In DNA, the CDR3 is TGCAGTGAAACGAGCGGGGGTACCAGCACAGATACGCAGTATTTT. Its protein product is CSETSGGTSTDTQYF.

DNA of the CDR3: TGTGCCAGCAGCTGGGACAATCCGAACACTGAAGCTTTCTTT. Amino acids: CASSWDNPNTEAFF. The chain links TRBV7-6 to TRBJ1-1; tentatively, D is TRBD1 (6 bases). V was clipped by 4 bases and J by 1 base, with 10 bases between them. This CDR3 is 14 amino acids long. Germline V CDR1 and CDR2: SGHVS, FNYEAQ.

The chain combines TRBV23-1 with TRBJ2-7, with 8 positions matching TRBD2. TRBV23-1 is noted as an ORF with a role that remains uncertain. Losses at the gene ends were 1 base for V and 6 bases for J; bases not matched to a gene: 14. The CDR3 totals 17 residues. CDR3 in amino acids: CASSQFSAGGPLGEQYF. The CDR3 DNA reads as TGCGCCAGCAGTCAATTCTCGGCGGGGGGACCCCTAGGCGAGCAGTACTTC.

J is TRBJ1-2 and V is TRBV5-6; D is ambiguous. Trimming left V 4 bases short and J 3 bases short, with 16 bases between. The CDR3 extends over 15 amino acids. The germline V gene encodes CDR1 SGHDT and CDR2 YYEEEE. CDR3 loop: CASSPLVGEDYGYTF. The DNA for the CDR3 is TGTGCCAGCAGCCCCTTAGTCGGGGAAGACTATGGCTACACCTTC. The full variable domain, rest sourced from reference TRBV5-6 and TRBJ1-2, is DAGVTQSPTHLIKTRGQQVTLRCSPKSGHDTVSWYQQALGQGPQFIFQYYEEEERQRGNFPDRFSGHQFPNYSSELNVNALLLGDSALYLCASSPLVGEDYGYTFGSGTRLTVV.

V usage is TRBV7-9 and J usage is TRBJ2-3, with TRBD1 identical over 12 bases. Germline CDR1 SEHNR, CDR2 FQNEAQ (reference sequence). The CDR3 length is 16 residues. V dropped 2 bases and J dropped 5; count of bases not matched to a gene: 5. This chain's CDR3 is CASSLRGQGAGDTQYF. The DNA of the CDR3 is TGTGCCAGCAGCTTAAGGGGACAGGGGGCAGGAGATACGCAGTATTTT.